The 27 T cell receptor beta chains below come from one sample, sequenced in a study of blood T cell repertoires in COVID-19. The protocol was immunoSEQ multiplex PCR, while the TCRdb copy is restricted to in-frame clones and leaves out a portion. The sample lists 250,000 to 300,000 clones; about 88% were seen once. The sample was peripheral blood. The receptor source for this set is a woman in her 30s with COVID-19, enrolled during active disease.

The chain carries TRBV6-2 or TRBV6-3 and TRBJ1-2, with TRBD1 matching over 8 bases. The length of the CDR3 is 14 residues. V was pared by 7 bases and J by 8 bases, with 12 bases of the junction left unmatched. Germline CDR1 and CDR2: MNHEY and SVGEGT. CDR3 in amino acids: CASTPNRDRMGYTF. The DNA of the CDR3 is TGTGCCAGCACCCCCAACCGGGACAGGATGGGCTACACCTTC.

The chain is built from TRBV9 and TRBJ2-5; the D is unclear. This CDR3 comprises 15 residues. V lost 0 bases to trimming and J lost 7 bases, with 16 bases between them. Germline V CDR1 and CDR2: SGDLS, YYNGEE. This CDR3 is CASSVGVDGLGTQYF. CDR3 in DNA: TGTGCCAGCAGCGTAGGGGTCGACGGCCTAGGGACCCAGTACTTC.

There are a few counts of this clone. V gene TRBV2 combines with J gene TRBJ2-7; D perhaps matches TRBD1 (5 bases). CDR1 and CDR2 from the germline V gene are SNHLY and FYNNEI. The CDR3 runs to 12 residues. The V and J ends lost 1 base and 4 bases respectively, with 5 bases between them. Written as DNA, the CDR3 is TGTGCCAGCAGTGAAGGACAGTACGAGCAGTACTTC. Amino acids: CASSEGQYEQYF.

V and J are TRBV7-9 and TRBJ1-4; 8 bases line up with TRBD1. Trimming removed 5 bases from V and 8 bases from J; junction bases left unmatched: 7. CDR1 and CDR2 (germline): SEHNR, FQNEAQ (reference sequence). The CDR3 totals 14 residues. The CDR3 DNA sequence: TGTGCCAGCAGCCCCGGACAGGGCGGAGAAAAACTGTTTTTT. Protein sequence: CASSPGQGGEKLFF.

J is TRBJ2-2 and V is TRBV24-1; 10 bases fit TRBD1. The CDR3 consists of 16 residues. Unmatched junction bases numbered 6, after V lost 4 bases and J lost 5 bases. Germline V CDR1 and CDR2: KGHDR, SFDVKD. CDR3 sequence: CATSDWDRGGTGELFF. The CDR3 region has the DNA TGTGCCACCAGTGACTGGGACAGGGGAGGAACCGGGGAGCTGTTTTTT.

CDR3 in DNA: TGTGCCAGCAGCTTGTCTGAGCGGGATGAGCAGTTCTTC. It specifies CASSLSERDEQFF. J is TRBJ2-1 and V is TRBV11-3, with D perhaps matching TRBD2 (6 bases). V lost 3 bases and J lost 8, with 11 bases in between. Per germline, CDR1 SGHNT and CDR2 YENEEA. The CDR3 totals 13 residues.

This clone came up once. V is TRBV28 and J is TRBJ2-7; 12 positions agree with TRBD2. Germline V gene lookup returns CDR1 MDHEN and CDR2 SYDVKM. V gave up 1 base and J gave up 2 bases; unmatched junction bases: 3. The CDR3 covers 16 residues. The CDR3 DNA follows: TGTGCCAGCAGTTTATCCGGACTAGCGGGGACCTACGAGCAGTACTTC. It translates to CASSLSGLAGTYEQYF. The whole variable domain, filled in from reference TRBV28 and TRBJ2-7, reads DVKVTQSSRYLVKRTGEKVFLECVQDMDHENMFWYRQDPGLGLRLIYFSYDVKMKEKGDIPEGYSVSREKKERFSLILESASTNQTSMYLCASSLSGLAGTYEQYFGPGTRLTVT.

The chain links TRBV28 to TRBJ1-2; maybe TRBD1 (5 bases). The CDR3 runs to 14 residues. Trimming left V 10 bases short and J 11 bases short, with 26 bases between. Germline loops: CDR1 MDHEN, CDR2 SYDVKM. CDR3: CAITRARGQPSYTF. The CDR3 coding sequence is TGTGCCATCACCCGGGCGCGAGGACAACCTAGTTACACCTTC.

The chain recombines TRBV27 with TRBJ2-3, with a weak D call TRBD2 (5 bases). The V gene lost 5 bases and the J gene lost 3 bases, with 21 bases spanning the gap. Germline CDR1 reads MNHEY; CDR2 reads SMNVEV (reference sequence). The CDR3 is 17 residues long. CDR3 sequence: CASSLMDASLGTDTQYF. In DNA, the CDR3 is TGTGCCAGCAGTCTAATGGATGCTAGCTTGGGGACAGATACGCAGTATTTT.

The CDR3 spells CASSRSIVSGTDTQYF. CDR3 sequence (DNA): TGCGCCAGCAGTAGGAGCATTGTCTCTGGCACAGATACGCAGTATTTT. The chain carries TRBV4-3 and TRBJ2-3; D is unclear. V lost 6 bases to trimming and J lost 1 base, with 17 bases between them. CDR3 length equals 16 residues. Germline CDR1 is LGHNA and CDR2 is YSLEER.

CDR3 protein: CASSDITGTTEKLFF. In DNA, the CDR3 is TGCGCCAGCAGCGACATCACAGGGACGACTGAAAAACTGTTTTTT. The rearrangement uses TRBV5-1 and TRBJ1-4; D is possibly TRBD1 (6 bases). This CDR3 is built from 15 residues. Germline lookup yields CDR1 SGHRS and CDR2 YFSETQ. Trimming stripped 4 bases from V and 7 bases from J, with 17 bases between.

CDR3 sequence: CASRLAGEFYEQYF. The DNA of the CDR3 is TGTGCCAGCAGACTAGCGGGAGAATTCTACGAGCAGTACTTC. The rearrangement links TRBV7-2 to TRBJ2-7, with 11 nucleotides matching TRBD2. The germline CDR1 and CDR2 sequences are SGHTA and FQGNSA. The CDR3 runs 14 residues. Germline trimming cut 6 bases from V and 3 bases from J; bases unmatched to any gene: 4.

The chain couples TRBV27 to TRBJ2-7; 9 bases line up with TRBD1. The CDR3 runs 14 residues. Germline CDR1 is MNHEY and CDR2 is SMNVEV (reference sequence). V shed 6 bases, J shed 3 bases, and the junction held 6 bases outside the gene matches. The CDR3 loop is CASRLSDRGYEQYF. The CDR3 coding sequence is TGTGCCAGCAGGTTGTCGGACAGGGGCTACGAGCAGTACTTC.

The V call is TRBV28, the J call TRBJ1-2; TRBD1 might be the D (5 bases). CDR1 and CDR2 (germline): MDHEN, SYDVKM. Between the trimmed V and J ends, which lost 6 bases and 0 bases, there was a span of 14 bases. The CDR3 runs 15 residues. As DNA, the CDR3 is TGTGCCAGCAGCCCCGGGCAGGGCGCTAACTATGGCTACACCTTC. This gives the protein CASSPGQGANYGYTF.

The chain joins TRBV4-1 to TRBJ2-7; TRBD2 agrees at 7 bases. Germline CDR1 reads MGHRA; CDR2 reads YSYEKL. This CDR3 has 18 residues. V shed 4 bases, J shed 2 bases, and the junction held 17 bases outside the gene matches. In DNA, the CDR3 is TGCGCCAGCAGCCGCTCGCAAGGGGCTAGCGGAAAGACCTACGAGCAGTACTTC. It translates to CASSRSQGASGKTYEQYF.

A single count supports this clone. V usage is TRBV6-1 and J usage is TRBJ2-7, with a weak D call TRBD2 (6 bases). Germline CDR1 and CDR2: MNHNS and SASEGT. The CDR3 consists of 16 residues. Trimming left V 4 bases short and J 5 bases short, with 21 bases between. The CDR3 sequence: CASSALSQLAVDEQYF. The CDR3 DNA is TGTGCCAGCAGTGCATTATCCCAACTAGCCGTCGACGAGCAGTACTTC.

The chain couples TRBV4-1 to TRBJ1-1, with 7 bases lining up with TRBD1. The CDR3 contains 14 residues. The junction had 4 bases not matched to a gene; V was cut back by 2 bases and J by 4 bases. CDR1 MGHRA and CDR2 YSYEKL come from the germline V gene. The CDR3 here is CASSQPPGGTEAFF. The CDR3 DNA is TGCGCCAGCAGCCAACCCCCAGGGGGCACTGAAGCTTTCTTT.

CDR3 DNA: TGTGCCTCTTCAAGGGAGGTTAATGAAAAACTGTTTTTT. Encoded protein: CASSREVNEKLFF. The chain has TRBV2 and TRBJ1-4; no reliable D call. The V gene lost 11 bases and the J gene lost 4 bases, with 14 bases spanning the gap. The CDR3 covers 13 residues. CDR1 and CDR2 from the germline V gene are SNHLY and FYNNEI.

This clone was detected only a few times. This chain links TRBV5-1 with TRBJ2-2, with 10 bases lining up with TRBD2. The J segment lost 0 bases and the V segment lost 4 bases, leaving 0 bases of the junction unmatched. CDR1 is SGHRS and CDR2 is YFSETQ in the germline V gene. CDR3 length: 15 residues. CDR3 bases: TGCGCCAGCAGCGGACTAGCGGCGAACACCGGGGAGCTGTTTTTT. The encoded protein is CASSGLAANTGELFF.

The gene calls are TRBV4-1 and TRBJ2-7; D remains unclear. The CDR3 has 13 residues. Germline V CDR1 and CDR2: MGHRA, YSYEKL. The V end was cut by 0 bases, the J end by 3 bases, with 6 bases between. The CDR3 sequence: CASSQESDYEQYF. The CDR3 bases are TGCGCCAGCAGCCAAGAGAGTGACTACGAGCAGTACTTC.

The V gene is TRBV3-1 (or the pseudogene TRBV3-2), the J gene TRBJ2-6, with 9 bases lining up with TRBD1. This CDR3 has 15 amino acids. The V gene end was trimmed by 8 bases and the J gene end by 1 base; junction bases not matched to a gene: 3. In germline, CDR1 is LGHDT, CDR2 YNNKEL (reference sequence). The CDR3 protein is CASGTGTSGANVLTF. The CDR3 bases are TGTGCCAGCGGGACAGGGACTTCTGGGGCCAACGTCCTGACTTTC.

The chain carries TRBV2 and TRBJ2-7, with 14 bases that match TRBD2. Germline loops: CDR1 SNHLY, CDR2 FYNNEI. The CDR3 runs 16 residues. Germline trimming cut 5 bases from V and 4 bases from J; bases unmatched to any gene: 7. This chain's CDR3 is CASSSGTSGRMYEQYF. DNA for the CDR3: TGTGCCAGCAGTTCCGGGACTAGCGGGAGAATGTACGAGCAGTACTTC.

The V call is TRBV28, the J call TRBJ1-4, with 9 bases that match TRBD1. There are 15 residues in the CDR3. With V trimmed by 4 bases and J by 6 bases, 6 bases remained unmatched. CDR1 MDHEN and CDR2 SYDVKM come from the germline V gene. This CDR3 is CASSSSGTGYEKLFF. CDR3 in DNA: TGTGCCAGCAGTTCGTCCGGGACAGGGTATGAAAAACTGTTTTTT.

As concerns this clone: A read error may account for a junction end that differs from germline. The V and J genes are TRBV4-3 and TRBJ2-7; D is unresolved. There are 13 residues in the CDR3. Germline values: CDR1 LGHNA, CDR2 YSLEER. This CDR3 reads CASSQDRSYELYF. In nucleotides, the CDR3 is TGCGCCAGCAGCCAAGATAGGAGTTACGAGCTGTACTTC.

CDR3 sequence (DNA): TGTGCCAGCAGCAGACCGGGACTAGCGGGAGGGAGGTCCTACGAGCAGTACTTC. Translated: CASSRPGLAGGRSYEQYF. The genes are TRBV7-2 and TRBJ2-7; 16 nucleotides align to TRBD2. V dropped 5 bases and J dropped 1; count of bases not matched to a gene: 8. CDR1 is SGHTA and CDR2 is FQGNSA in the germline V gene. The length of the CDR3 is 18 residues.

The chain is built from TRBV5-4 and TRBJ2-3, with a tentative D call TRBD1 (6 bases). Trimming left V 3 bases short and J 2 bases short, with 13 bases between. Germline V lookup: CDR1 SGHNT, CDR2 YYREEE (reference sequence). The CDR3 runs 15 residues. The CDR3: CASSSRTENTDTQYF. CDR3 DNA sequence: TGTGCCAGCAGCTCTAGGACAGAGAACACAGATACGCAGTATTTT.

The rearrangement uses TRBV2 and TRBJ2-5, with 7 bases aligning to TRBD1. Looked up from germline, CDR1 is SNHLY and CDR2 is FYNNEI. CDR3 length: 13 residues. The ends lost 8 bases at V and 4 bases at J; junction bases unmatched: 7. The CDR3 loop reads CASLGQAGETQYF. The CDR3 DNA follows: TGTGCCAGCCTTGGACAGGCGGGAGAGACCCAGTACTTC.